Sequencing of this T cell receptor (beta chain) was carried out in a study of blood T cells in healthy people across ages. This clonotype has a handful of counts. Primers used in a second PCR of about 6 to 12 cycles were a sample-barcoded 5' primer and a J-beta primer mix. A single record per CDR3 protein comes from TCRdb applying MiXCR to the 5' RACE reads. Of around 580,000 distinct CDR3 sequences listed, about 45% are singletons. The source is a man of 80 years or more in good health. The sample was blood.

The CDR3 reads CSAILAGLDTQYF. The CDR3 coding sequence is TGCAGTGCTATTCTAGCGGGATTGGATACGCAGTATTTT. The rearrangement uses TRBV20-1 and TRBJ2-3; 9 bases fit TRBD2. Germline V gene lookup returns CDR1 DFQATT and CDR2 SNEGSKA (reference sequence). The V and J ends lost 4 bases and 6 bases, in that order; junction bases with no gene match: 5. This CDR3 region has 13 residues.